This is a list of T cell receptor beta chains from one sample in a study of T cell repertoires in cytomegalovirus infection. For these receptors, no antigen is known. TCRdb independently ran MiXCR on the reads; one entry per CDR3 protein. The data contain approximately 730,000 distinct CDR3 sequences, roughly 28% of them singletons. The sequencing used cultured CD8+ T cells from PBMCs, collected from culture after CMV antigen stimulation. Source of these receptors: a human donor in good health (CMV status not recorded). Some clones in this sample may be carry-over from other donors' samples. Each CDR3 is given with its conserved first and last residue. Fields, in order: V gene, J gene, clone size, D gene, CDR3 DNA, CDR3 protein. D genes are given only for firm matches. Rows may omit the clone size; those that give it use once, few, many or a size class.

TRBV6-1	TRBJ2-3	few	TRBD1	TGTGCCAGCAGTGAAGTACAATCGGGACAGAGGCATGATACGCAGTATTTT	CASSEVQSGQRHDTQYF
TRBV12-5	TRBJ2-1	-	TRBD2	TGTGCTAGTGGTTCCAAGGCGGGGGGCACATACAATGAGCAGTTCTTC	CASGSKAGGTYNEQFF
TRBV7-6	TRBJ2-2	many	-	TGTGCCAGCAGCTTCCAAACCGGGGAGCTGTTTTTT	CASSFQTGELFF
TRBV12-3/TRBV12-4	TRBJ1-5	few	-	TGTGCCAGCCCCGCGGGCGGGAGATTTAATCAGCCCCAGCATTTT	CASPAGGRFNQPQHF
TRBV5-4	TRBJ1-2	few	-	TGTGCCAGCATCGAAGGTAATGGCTACACCTTC	CASIEGNGYTF
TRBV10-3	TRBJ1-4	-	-	TGTGCCATCAGTGAAGATTTGGGAGTCGAAAAACTGTTTTTT	CAISEDLGVEKLFF
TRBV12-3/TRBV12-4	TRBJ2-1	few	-	TGTGCCAGCAGTTTTCCCGGGACCATCAATGAGCAGTTCTTC	CASSFPGTINEQFF
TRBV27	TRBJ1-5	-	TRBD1	TGTGCCAGCAGCCCCGGGACAGGGACGAATCCCCAGCATTTT	CASSPGTGTNPQHF
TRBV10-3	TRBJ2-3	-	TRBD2	TGTGCCATCAGTTACAAGACCCAAACTAGCGGGGGGAGCACAGATACGCAGTATTTT	CAISYKTQTSGGSTDTQYF
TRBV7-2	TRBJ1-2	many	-	TGTGCCAGCAGCTTCCGCCCCGTACCCGACGGCTACACCTTC	CASSFRPVPDGYTF
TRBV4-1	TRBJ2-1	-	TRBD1	TGCGCCAGCAGCCAACTCCGGGACAGGGTGTACAATGAGCAGTTCTTC	CASSQLRDRVYNEQFF
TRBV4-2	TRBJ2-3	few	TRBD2	TGTGCCAGCAGCCAAGAACACGGTAGCGGGGACTTAGGTACGCAGTATTTT	CASSQEHGSGDLGTQYF
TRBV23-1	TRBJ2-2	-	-	TGCGCCAGCAGCCCCCGGCGGGGGCTCCTCCTTCCATCACAACCGAACACCGGGGAGCTGTTTTTT	CASSPRRGLLLPSQPNTGELFF
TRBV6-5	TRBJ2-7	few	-	TGTGCCAGCAGTCCGCCTTTCAGATCCTACGAGCAGTACTTC	CASSPPFRSYEQYF
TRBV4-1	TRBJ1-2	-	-	TGCGCCAGCAGCCAAGGAGGTGGGTCTCCGTATGGCTACACCTTC	CASSQGGGSPYGYTF
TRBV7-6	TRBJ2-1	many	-	TGTGCCAGCAGCTTAGGGGGGGCTCACTCCTACAATGAGCAGTTCTTC	CASSLGGAHSYNEQFF
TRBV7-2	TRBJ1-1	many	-	TGTGCCAGCAGCACCGCACAGAACACTGAAGCTTTCTTT	CASSTAQNTEAFF
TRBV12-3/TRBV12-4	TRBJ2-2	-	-	TGTGCCAGCAGTTTACAGGTGCTGGGCACCGGGGAGCTGTTTTTT	CASSLQVLGTGELFF
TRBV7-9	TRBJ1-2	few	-	TGTGCCAGCAGCGGCGGACAGACTCCCTATGGCTACACCTTC	CASSGGQTPYGYTF
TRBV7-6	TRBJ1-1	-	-	TGTGCCAGCAGCTCACTGGCCGGTACAGTCGGCACTGAAGCTTTCTTT	CASSSLAGTVGTEAFF
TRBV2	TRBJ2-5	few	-	TGTGCCAGCAGTGAGGGGACCGAAGAGACCCAGTACTTC	CASSEGTEETQYF
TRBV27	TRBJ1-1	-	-	TGTGCCAGCAGTTTTACTCGTATGAGGTACACCACGACGGAGAACACTGAAGCTTTCTTT	CASSFTRMRYTTTENTEAFF
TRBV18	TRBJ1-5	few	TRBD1	TGTGCCAGCTCAACGGGGGACAGAAATCAGCCCCAGCATTTT	CASSTGDRNQPQHF
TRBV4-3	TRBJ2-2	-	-	TGCGCCAGCAGCCCTCAGGAGGGTTACACCGGGGAGCTGTTTTTT	CASSPQEGYTGELFF
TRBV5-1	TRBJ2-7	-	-	TGCGCCAGCAAGGACAGTTACGAGCAGTACTTC	CASKDSYEQYF
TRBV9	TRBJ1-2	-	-	TGTGCCAGCAGCGTAGAGGCAGAGTCCTATGGCTACACCTTC	CASSVEAESYGYTF
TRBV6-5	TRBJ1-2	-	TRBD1	TGTGCCAGCAGTCCCGGGACAGATGACTTGATCTTCATAGGCTACACCTTC	CASSPGTDDLIFIGYTF
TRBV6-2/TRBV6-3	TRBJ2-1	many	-	TGTGCCAGCAGTCCACTGGGGGTAACCCCCTACAATGAGCAGTTCTTC	CASSPLGVTPYNEQFF
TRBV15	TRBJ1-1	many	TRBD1	TGTGCCACCACTCCGGACAGGGTGAACACTGAAGCTTTCTTT	CATTPDRVNTEAFF
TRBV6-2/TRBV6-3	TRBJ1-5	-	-	TGTGCCAGCAGTTCTGGCAGGGAGGATCAGCCCCAGCATTTT	CASSSGREDQPQHF
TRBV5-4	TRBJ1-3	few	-	TGTGCCAGCAGCTTGCTGGATGTGGACACCATATATTTT	CASSLLDVDTIYF
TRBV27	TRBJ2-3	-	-	TGTGCCAGCAGTTTCGGGAACCCAGATACGCAGTATTTT	CASSFGNPDTQYF
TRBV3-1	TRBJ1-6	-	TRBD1	TGTGCCAGCAGCCAGGACAGGGGTCCTTCACCCCTCCACTTT	CASSQDRGPSPLHF
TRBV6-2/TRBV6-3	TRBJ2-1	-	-	TGTGCCAGCAGTTACCCGGGGCGCCACAATGAGCAGTTCTTC	CASSYPGRHNEQFF
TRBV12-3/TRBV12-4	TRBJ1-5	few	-	TGTGCCAGCAGTTTAGGGCCGCCCCCCCAGCATTTT	CASSLGPPPQHF
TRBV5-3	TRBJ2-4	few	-	TGTGCCAGCAGCTTTGGTGGGTTACGAGCCTTC	CASSFGGLRAF
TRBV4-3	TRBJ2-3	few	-	TGCGCCAGCAGCCCGGGACATACGCAGTATTTT	CASSPGHTQYF
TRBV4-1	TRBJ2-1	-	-	TGCGCCAGCAGCCTTACCCCGCAGGAGGTCGATGAGCAGTTCTTC	CASSLTPQEVDEQFF
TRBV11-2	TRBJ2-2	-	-	TGTGCCAGCATCCCCCCGGGACAGAACACCGGGGAGCTGTTTTTT	CASIPPGQNTGELFF
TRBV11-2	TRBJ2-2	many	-	TGTGCCAGCTCTCTGTCAGGGAGAACCGGGGAGCTGTTTTTT	CASSLSGRTGELFF
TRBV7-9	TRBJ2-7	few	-	TGTGCCAGCAGCTTCTCCAGGGGTTCTGGCTCCTACGAGCAGTACTTC	CASSFSRGSGSYEQYF
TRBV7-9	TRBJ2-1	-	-	TGTGCCAGCACCTCGGACTACAATGAGCAGTTCTTC	CASTSDYNEQFF
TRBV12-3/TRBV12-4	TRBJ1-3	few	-	TGTGCCAGCAGTTTTTACATCGACAGGCAGGACGAAGCTGGAAACACCATATATTTT	CASSFYIDRQDEAGNTIYF
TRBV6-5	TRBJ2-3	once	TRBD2	TGTGCCAGCAGTGAGGCAATTACTAGCGGGGGGTGGGACACAGATACGCAGTATTTT	CASSEAITSGGWDTDTQYF
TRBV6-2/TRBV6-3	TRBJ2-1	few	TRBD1	TGTGCCAGCAGTCCTTTGACAGGGGGCAATGAGCAGTTCTTC	CASSPLTGGNEQFF
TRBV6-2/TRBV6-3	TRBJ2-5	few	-	TGTGCCAGCAGTTACACGGGGTTTGAGGAGACCCAGTACTTC	CASSYTGFEETQYF
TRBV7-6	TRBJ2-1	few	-	TGTGCCAGCAGCTTGACAGCCTCCTACAATGAGCAGTTCTTC	CASSLTASYNEQFF
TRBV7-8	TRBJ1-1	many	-	TGTGCCAGCAGCTTGTATAGTTCTATGAACACTGAAGCTTTCTTT	CASSLYSSMNTEAFF
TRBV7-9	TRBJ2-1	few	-	TGTGCCAGCAGCCTACCGGGGACACTGAGCTCCTACAATGAGCAGTTCTTC	CASSLPGTLSSYNEQFF
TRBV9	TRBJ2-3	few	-	TGTGCCAGCAGCCCCGCCGGAGGGGGGGCTCAAGATACGCAGTATTTT	CASSPAGGGAQDTQYF